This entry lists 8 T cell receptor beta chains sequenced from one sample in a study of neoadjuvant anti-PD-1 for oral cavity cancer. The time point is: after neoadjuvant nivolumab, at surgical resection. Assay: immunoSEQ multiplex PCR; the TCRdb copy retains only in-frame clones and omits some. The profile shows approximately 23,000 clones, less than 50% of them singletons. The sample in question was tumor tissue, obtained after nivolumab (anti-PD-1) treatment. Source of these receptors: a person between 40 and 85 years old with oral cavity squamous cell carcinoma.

The CDR3 sequence: CASSSTNYRTGLNTEAFF. Here the CDR3 DNA reads TGTGCCAGCAGCTCCACGAATTACCGGACAGGACTGAACACTGAAGCTTTCTTT. V gene TRBV7-9 combines with J gene TRBJ1-1; 7 nucleotides line up with TRBD1. The CDR3 sequence is 18 residues long. From germline, CDR1 is SEHNR and CDR2 FQNEAQ (reference sequence). V shed 4 bases, J shed 0 bases, and the junction held 14 bases outside the gene matches.

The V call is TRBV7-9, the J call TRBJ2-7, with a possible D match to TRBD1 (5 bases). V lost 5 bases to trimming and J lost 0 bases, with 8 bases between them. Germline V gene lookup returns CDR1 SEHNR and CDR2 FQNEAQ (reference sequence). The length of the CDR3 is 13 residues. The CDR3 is CASSPDISYEQYF. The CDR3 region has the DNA TGTGCCAGCAGCCCGGACATCTCCTACGAGCAGTACTTC.

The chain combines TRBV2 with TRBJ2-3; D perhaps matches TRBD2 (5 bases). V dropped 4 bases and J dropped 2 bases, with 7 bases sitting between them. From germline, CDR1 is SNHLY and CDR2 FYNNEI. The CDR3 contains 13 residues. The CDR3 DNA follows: TGTGCCAGCAGTGGGGAGACCACAGATACGCAGTATTTT. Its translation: CASSGETTDTQYF.

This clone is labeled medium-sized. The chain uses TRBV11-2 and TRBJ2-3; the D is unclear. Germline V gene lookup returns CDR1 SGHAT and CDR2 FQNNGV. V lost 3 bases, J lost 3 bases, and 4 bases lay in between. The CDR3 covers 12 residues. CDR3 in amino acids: CASSFGTDTQYF. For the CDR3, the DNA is TGTGCCAGCAGCTTTGGTACAGATACGCAGTATTTT.

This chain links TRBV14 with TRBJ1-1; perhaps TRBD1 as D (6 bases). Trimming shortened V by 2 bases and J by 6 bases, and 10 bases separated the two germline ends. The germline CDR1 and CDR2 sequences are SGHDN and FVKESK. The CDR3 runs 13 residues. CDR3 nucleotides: TGTGCCAGCAGCCAAAGGCGGACAGCTGAAGCTTTCTTT. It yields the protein CASSQRRTAEAFF.

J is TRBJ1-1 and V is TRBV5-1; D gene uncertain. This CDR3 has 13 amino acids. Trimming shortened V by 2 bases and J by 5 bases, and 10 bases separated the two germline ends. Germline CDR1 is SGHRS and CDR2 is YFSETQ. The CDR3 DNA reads TGCGCCAGCAGCTTTGCGGTTCCAACTGAAGCTTTCTTT. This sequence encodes CASSFAVPTEAFF.

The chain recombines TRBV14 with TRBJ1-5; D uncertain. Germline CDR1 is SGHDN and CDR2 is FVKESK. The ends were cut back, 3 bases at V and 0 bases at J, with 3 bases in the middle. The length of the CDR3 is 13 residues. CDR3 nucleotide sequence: TGTGCCAGCAGCCAGCTTAGCAATCAGCCCCAGCATTTT. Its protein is CASSQLSNQPQHF.

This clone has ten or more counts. This CDR3 reads CARSLAAGFCYGYTF. The CDR3 DNA sequence: TGTGCCAGAAGCTTGGCCGCGGGCTTTTGCTATGGCTACACCTTC. The chain couples TRBV5-3 to TRBJ1-2; D uncertain. TRBV5-3 is filed as an ORF, its function uncertain. This CDR3 has 15 residues. Trimming left V 0 bases short and J 4 bases short, with 13 bases between.